These T cell receptor beta chains were read from a single sample in a study of cytomegalovirus exposure and HLA in healthy donors. Assay used: immunoSEQ multiplex PCR; TCRdb lists only in-frame clones, some missing. The table has 150,000 to 200,000 clones, around 86% seen once. Sequencing was carried out using PBMCs. The receptor source for this set is a middle-aged man in good health and CMV-seropositive. Each CDR3 is given with its conserved first and last residue. Each record gives: V gene, D gene, J gene, clone size, CDR3 DNA, CDR3 protein. The D gene is left open where the match is weak. Size tells how often a clone was seen (once, few, many) or the class of an expanded clone, and some rows leave it out.

TRBV7-2	TRBD2	TRBJ2-3	NA	TGTGCCAGCAGCTCTCGAGCGGGGGGGGTCACAGATACGCAGTATTTT	CASSSRAGGVTDTQYF
TRBV7-8	TRBD2	TRBJ2-7	NA	TGTGCCAGCACCTTCCTAGCGGGGAGTTCCTACGAGCAGTACTTC	CASTFLAGSSYEQYF
TRBV28	TRBD1	TRBJ2-7	NA	TGTGCCAGCAGTTCAGGGGGACAGGGGGGCGAGCAGTACTTC	CASSSGGQGGEQYF
TRBV5-4	TRBD2	TRBJ2-3	NA	TGTGCCAGCAGCTTTACGCGGGGGGGCCTTGGCACAGATACGCAGTATTTT	CASSFTRGGLGTDTQYF
TRBV5-1	NA	TRBJ1-2	NA	TGCGCCAGCAGCCTAGATCTGGGCTACACCTTC	CASSLDLGYTF
TRBV7-6	NA	TRBJ2-3	NA	TGTGCCAGCCGGGACTCAGACACAGATACGCAGTATTTT	CASRDSDTDTQYF
TRBV11-2	NA	TRBJ2-4	NA	TGTGCCAGCAGCTTAGGCGGGCAGAACATTCAGTACTTC	CASSLGGQNIQYF
TRBV19	TRBD2	TRBJ2-2	NA	TGTGCCAGTACGTTCCAGCGGGGTGGCGGGGAGCTGTTTTTT	CASTFQRGGGELFF
TRBV28	TRBD1	TRBJ1-4	NA	TGTGCCAGCAGATACAGACAGGGGATGACTAATGAAAAACTGTTTTTT	CASRYRQGMTNEKLFF
TRBV7-2	TRBD2	TRBJ2-3	NA	TGTGCCAGCAGCTTAAAGGGCGGGGGGCCTAGTACAGATACGCAGTATTTT	CASSLKGGGPSTDTQYF
TRBV5-1	TRBD1	TRBJ2-5	NA	TGCGCCAGCAGCTTCCGTACAGGGGGAGGAGAGACCCAGTACTTC	CASSFRTGGGETQYF
TRBV5-4	NA	TRBJ2-7	NA	TGTGCCAGCAGCCCCCGCCCGGCCCAGGATGACGAGCAGTACTTC	CASSPRPAQDDEQYF
TRBV6-4	TRBD2	TRBJ2-3	few	TGTGCCAGCAGTGACTCTAGCGGGGGGGCAGATACGCAGTATTTT	CASSDSSGGADTQYF
TRBV5-4	TRBD1	TRBJ1-3	NA	TGTGCCAGCAGGGTGACAGGGGGATCTGGAAACACCATATATTTT	CASRVTGGSGNTIYF
TRBV5-4	NA	TRBJ1-3	NA	TGTGCCAGCAGCCTCGCCGGGGGAGGGGGAAACACCATATATTTT	CASSLAGGGGNTIYF
TRBV27	NA	TRBJ2-5	NA	TGTGCCAGCAGTTTAAGGATGCGTGCGGGGGCTCTGGGCGAGACCCAGTACTTC	CASSLRMRAGALGETQYF
TRBV4-3	TRBD1	TRBJ1-2	once	TGCGCCAGCAGCCGGACAGGCTATGGCTACACCTTC	CASSRTGYGYTF
TRBV28	NA	TRBJ1-2	NA	TGTGCCAGCAGTTTATGGGGGGGGCAGACTAACTATGGCTACACCTTC	CASSLWGGQTNYGYTF
TRBV7-8	TRBD2	TRBJ2-1	NA	TGTGCCAGCAGCTTGGCGGGGGGGCCCTCGTCCAATGAGCAGTTCTTC	CASSLAGGPSSNEQFF